Detailed here is one T cell receptor beta chain. The source of the sample is a study of blood T cell repertoires in COVID-19. Libraries were prepared by immunoSEQ multiplex PCR; TCRdb keeps only in-frame clonotypes and omits some of them. The sample shows about 36,000 clones, just under 80% of them seen only once. This CDR3 contains 12 residues. In germline, CDR1 is ENHRY, CDR2 SYGVKD. The germline V and J ends were trimmed by 10 bases and 3 bases, with 9 bases remaining between them. The TCR was taken from a man aged 55 to 70 with acute or convalescent COVID-19. Sequences were obtained from peripheral blood. The chain uses TRBV10-3 and TRBJ2-2; no firm D call. The CDR3 here is CATGYDTGELFF. In DNA, the CDR3 is TGTGCCACCGGGTATGACACCGGGGAGCTGTTTTTT.